Sequencing of this T cell receptor beta chain was carried out in a study of CD8+ T cells in alopecia areata. Overall study: Administration of oral tofacitinib to treated patients was at 5 to 10 mg twice daily.

It was cDNA, reverse transcribed from extracted RNA, that served as the sequencing template. Measured with immunoSEQ multiplex PCR; TCRdb has only the in-frame clones, and not every one. The sample carries 100,000 or so clones, roughly 60% recorded once. The CDR3 is made up of 16 amino acids. Germline CDR1 SGHDN, CDR2 FVKESK. V lost 0 bases and J 1 base, leaving 12 bases between the germline ends. Regarding this clone: Its matching antigen is unknown.

Points from the study as a whole: Clonality in lesional scalp, especially alopecia totalis/universalis, exceeded that of normal scalp. Any link of baseline CD8+ expansion to response, resting on one nonresponder, remains uncertain. In scalp and blood during tofacitinib, many expanded lesional clones persisted.

Indicated treatment: oral pan-JAK inhibitor, 5-10 mg twice daily. This clonotype was obtained from a human donor with alopecia areata. Sequences were derived from CD8+ T cells sorted from blood, sampled at approximately week 55, from a patient treated with tofacitinib. The chain combines TRBV14 with TRBJ2-5; maybe TRBD1 (5 bases). The CDR3, as DNA: TGTGCCAGCAGCCAAGATCGAGACAGAACCCAAGAGACCCAGTACTTC. It specifies CASSQDRDRTQETQYF. Supplemented by reference TRBV14 and TRBJ2-5, the full variable domain reads EAGVTQFPSHSVIEKGQTVTLRCDPISGHDNLYWYRRVMGKEIKFLLHFVKESKQDESGMPNNRFLAERTGGTYSTLKVQPAELEDSGVYFCASSQDRDRTQETQYFGPGTRLLVL.